The entry below gives a single TCR beta chain sequence along with its context. No antigen is known for it. The data derive from a study of long-term antiretroviral therapy in people with HIV. Study-level points and caveats: Specimen acquisition occurred between about 2004 and 2017, potentially under older ART regimens.

Sequencing used immunoSEQ v3.0 at survey level. The repertoire was sequenced with immunoSEQ multiplex PCR; TCRdb's copy has only in-frame clones and lacks some. The table shows under 20,000 clones, with 75% to 85% occurring only once. The sequences come from unsorted PBMCs, collected 0.1 years before starting antiretroviral therapy. This TCR derives from a man younger than 30 with HIV.

The chain's CDR3 is CASRRTGLLNTEAFF. Written as DNA, the CDR3 is TGCGCCAGCAGACGGACAGGTCTACTGAACACTGAAGCTTTCTTT. The rearrangement links TRBV23-1 to TRBJ1-1, with 7 nucleotides matching TRBD1. TRBV23-1 falls under the ORF class, with uncertain function. CDR3 length equals 15 residues. J gave up 0 bases and V 6 bases, and 7 bases lay outside the gene matches.